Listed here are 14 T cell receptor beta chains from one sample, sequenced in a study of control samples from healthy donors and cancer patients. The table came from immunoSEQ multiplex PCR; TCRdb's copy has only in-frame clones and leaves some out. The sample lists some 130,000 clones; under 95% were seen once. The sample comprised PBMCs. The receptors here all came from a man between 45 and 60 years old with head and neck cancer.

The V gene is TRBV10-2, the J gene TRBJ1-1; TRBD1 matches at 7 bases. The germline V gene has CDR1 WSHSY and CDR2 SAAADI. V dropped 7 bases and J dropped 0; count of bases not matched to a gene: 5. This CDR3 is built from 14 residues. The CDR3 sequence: CASTGGIVNTEAFF. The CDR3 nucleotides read TGCGCCAGCACAGGGGGTATAGTGAACACTGAAGCTTTCTTT.

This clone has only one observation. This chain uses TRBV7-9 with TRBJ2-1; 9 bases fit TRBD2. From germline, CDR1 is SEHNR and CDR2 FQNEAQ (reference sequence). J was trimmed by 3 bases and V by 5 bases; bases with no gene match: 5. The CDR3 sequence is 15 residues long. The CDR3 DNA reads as TGTGCCAGCAGCCCGCGGGGGGGCAACTACAATGAGCAGTTCTTC. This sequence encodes CASSPRGGNYNEQFF.

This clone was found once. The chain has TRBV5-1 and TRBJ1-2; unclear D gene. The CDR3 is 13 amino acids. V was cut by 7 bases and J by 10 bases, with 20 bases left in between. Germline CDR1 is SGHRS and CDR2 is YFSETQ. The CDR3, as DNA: TGCGCCAGCTCAGCTTTGATCCGAACAGACTACACCTTC. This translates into CASSALIRTDYTF. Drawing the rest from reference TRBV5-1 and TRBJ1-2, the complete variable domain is KAGVTQTPRYLIKTRGQQVTLSCSPISGHRSVSWYQQTPGQGLQFLFEYFSETQRNKGNFPGRFSGRQFSNSRSEMNVSTLELGDSALYLCASSALIRTDYTFGSGTRLTVV.

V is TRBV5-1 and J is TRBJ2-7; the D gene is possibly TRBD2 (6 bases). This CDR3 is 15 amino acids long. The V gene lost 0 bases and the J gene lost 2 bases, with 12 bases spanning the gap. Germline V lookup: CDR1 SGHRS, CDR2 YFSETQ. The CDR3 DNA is TGCGCCAGCAGCTTGGAGACGCGGGGCACCTACGAGCAGTACTTC. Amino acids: CASSLETRGTYEQYF.

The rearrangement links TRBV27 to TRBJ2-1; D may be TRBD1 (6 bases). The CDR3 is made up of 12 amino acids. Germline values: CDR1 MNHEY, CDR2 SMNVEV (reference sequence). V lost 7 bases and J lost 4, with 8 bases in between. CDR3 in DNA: TGTGCCAGCACAGGGGAATACAATGAGCAGTTCTTC. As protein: CASTGEYNEQFF.

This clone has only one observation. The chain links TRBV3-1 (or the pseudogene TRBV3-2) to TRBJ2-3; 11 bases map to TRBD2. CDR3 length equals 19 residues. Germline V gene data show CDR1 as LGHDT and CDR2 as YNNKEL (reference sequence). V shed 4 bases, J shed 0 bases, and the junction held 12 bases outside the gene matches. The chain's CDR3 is CASSPYRASGGKSTDTQYF. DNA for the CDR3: TGTGCCAGCAGCCCCTACAGGGCTAGCGGGGGGAAAAGCACAGATACGCAGTATTTT.

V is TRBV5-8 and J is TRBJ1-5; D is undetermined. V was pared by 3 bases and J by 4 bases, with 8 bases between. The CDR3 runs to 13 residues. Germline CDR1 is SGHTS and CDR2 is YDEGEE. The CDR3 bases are TGTGCCAGCAGCTGGAGGGTGAATCAGCCCCAGCATTTT. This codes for CASSWRVNQPQHF.

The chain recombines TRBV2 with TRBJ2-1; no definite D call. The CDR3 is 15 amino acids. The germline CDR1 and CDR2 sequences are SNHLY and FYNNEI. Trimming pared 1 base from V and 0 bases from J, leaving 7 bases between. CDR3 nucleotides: TGTGCCAGCAGTGAAGACTTTAGCTCCTACAATGAGCAGTTCTTC. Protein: CASSEDFSSYNEQFF. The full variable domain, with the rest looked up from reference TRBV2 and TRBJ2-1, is EPEVTQTPSHQVTQMGQEVILRCVPISNHLYFYWYRQILGQKVEFLVSFYNNEISEKSEIFDDQFSVERPDGSNFTLKIRSTKLEDSAMYFCASSEDFSSYNEQFFGPGTRLTVL.

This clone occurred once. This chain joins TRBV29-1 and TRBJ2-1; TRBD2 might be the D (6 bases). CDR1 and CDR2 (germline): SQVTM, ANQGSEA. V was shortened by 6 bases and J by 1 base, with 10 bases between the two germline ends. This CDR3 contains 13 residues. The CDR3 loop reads CSVTGTSYNEQFF. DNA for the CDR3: TGCAGCGTAACCGGGACTTCCTACAATGAGCAGTTCTTC.

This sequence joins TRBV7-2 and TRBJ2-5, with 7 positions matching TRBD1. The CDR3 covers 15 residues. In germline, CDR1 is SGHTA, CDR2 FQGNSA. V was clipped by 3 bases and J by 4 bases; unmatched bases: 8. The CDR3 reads CASSFGDRVGETQYF. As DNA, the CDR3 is TGTGCCAGCAGCTTCGGCGACAGGGTCGGAGAGACCCAGTACTTC.

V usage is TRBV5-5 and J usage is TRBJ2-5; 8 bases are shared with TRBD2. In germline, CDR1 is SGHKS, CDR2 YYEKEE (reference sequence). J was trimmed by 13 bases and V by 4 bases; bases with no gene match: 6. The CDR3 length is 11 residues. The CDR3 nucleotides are TGTGCCAGCAGCGCTCCCGGGGGGGTGTACTTC. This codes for CASSAPGGVYF.

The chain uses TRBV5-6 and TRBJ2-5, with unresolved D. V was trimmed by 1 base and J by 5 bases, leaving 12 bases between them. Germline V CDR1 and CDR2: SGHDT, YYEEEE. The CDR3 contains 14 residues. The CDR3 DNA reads TGTGCCAGCAGCTTGATCCCGGTCAAGGAGACCCAGTACTTC. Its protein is CASSLIPVKETQYF.

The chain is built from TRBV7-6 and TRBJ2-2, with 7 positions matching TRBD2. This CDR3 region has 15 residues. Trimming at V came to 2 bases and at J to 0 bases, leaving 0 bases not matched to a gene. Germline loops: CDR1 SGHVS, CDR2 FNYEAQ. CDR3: CASSLRGANTGELFF. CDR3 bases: TGTGCCAGCAGCTTACGGGGGGCGAACACCGGGGAGCTGTTTTTT.

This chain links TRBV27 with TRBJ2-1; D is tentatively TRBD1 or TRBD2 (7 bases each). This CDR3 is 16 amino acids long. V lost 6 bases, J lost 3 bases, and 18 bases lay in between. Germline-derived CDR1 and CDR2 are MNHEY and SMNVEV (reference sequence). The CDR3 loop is CASSLGGGGHYNEQFF. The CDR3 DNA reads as TGTGCCAGCAGCCTGGGGGGAGGGGGCCACTACAATGAGCAGTTCTTC.